A selection of T cell receptor beta chains follows, all from one sample in a study of CD4 T cells in relation to SARS-CoV-2 and coronaviruses. Only in-frame clones appear in the TCRdb table, and some are missing; sequencing was by immunoSEQ multiplex PCR. Among about 19,000 clones listed, 70% to 80% were seen once. Their antigen targets remain unknown. The material sequenced was CD4+ T cells from PBMCs, cultured in vitro. The receptors were gathered from a human donor in good health. The CDR3 runs from the conserved cysteine through the conserved F or W. The order of the fields is clone size, J gene, D gene, V gene, CDR3 protein, CDR3 DNA. A D gene is named only where the DNA matches it firmly. Where a row states a size, it is once, few, many or the class of an expanded clone; other rows omit it.

>few|TRBJ1-5|TRBD1|TRBV5-1
CASSLDGQGEVQPQHF
TGCGCCAGCAGCTTAGACGGACAGGGGGAGGTCCAGCCCCAGCATTTT
>.|TRBJ2-2|.|TRBV11-2
CASSLLRAAGAGELFF
TGTGCCAGCAGCTTACTTAGGGCAGCCGGGGCCGGGGAGCTGTTTTTT
>.|TRBJ2-2|.|TRBV6-2/TRBV6-3
CASSSGRYITGELFF
TGTGCCAGCAGTTCCGGGCGGTACATCACCGGGGAGCTGTTTTTT
>few|TRBJ2-7|TRBD2|TRBV20-1
CSASRTSGSDEQYF
TGCAGTGCTAGTAGGACTAGCGGGAGTGACGAGCAGTACTTC
>.|TRBJ2-6|.|TRBV4-3
CASSQEGGAGGANVLTF
TGCGCCAGCAGCCAAGAAGGGGGGGCGGGAGGGGCCAACGTCCTGACTTTC
>.|TRBJ2-7|.|TRBV7-9
CASSLEVASTEQYF
TGTGCCAGCAGCTTAGAAGTGGCGAGCACCGAGCAGTACTTC
>.|TRBJ2-5|.|TRBV19
CASSTRGPSSSQYF
TGTGCCAGTAGTACCAGGGGCCCATCCTCGTCCCAGTACTTC
>.|TRBJ2-5|.|TRBV2
CASSVGPLETQYF
TGTGCCAGCAGCGTGGGGCCCCTAGAGACCCAGTACTTC
>.|TRBJ1-1|.|TRBV10-3
CAISELPGTVSEAFF
TGTGCCATCAGTGAGTTACCCGGGACGGTAAGTGAAGCTTTCTTT
>.|TRBJ2-7|TRBD2|TRBV7-6
CASSTGSGSGYEQYF
TGTGCCAGCAGCACGGGTAGCGGGAGCGGATACGAGCAGTACTTC
>once|TRBJ2-1|.|TRBV18
CASSRERSYNEQFF
TGTGCCAGCTCACGGGAGAGGTCCTACAATGAGCAGTTCTTC
>.|TRBJ1-5|TRBD1|TRBV18
CASSQQGGQGSNQPQHF
TGTGCCAGCTCACAACAAGGGGGACAGGGGAGCAATCAGCCCCAGCATTTT
>few|TRBJ1-2|.|TRBV7-9
CASSLGGYGYTF
TGTGCCAGCAGCTTAGGCGGGTATGGCTACACCTTC
>.|TRBJ1-6|.|TRBV21-1
CASSNPDRGQTSYNSPLHF
TGTGCCAGCAGCAATCCCGACAGGGGGCAGACCTCCTATAATTCACCCCTCCACTTT
>.|TRBJ2-7|.|TRBV7-2
CASSTDNPYEQYF
TGTGCCAGCAGCACCGACAACCCCTACGAGCAGTACTTC
>.|TRBJ2-5|TRBD2|TRBV5-1
CASSSGLAGVLGETQYF
TGCGCCAGCAGCTCCGGACTAGCGGGAGTGTTAGGAGAGACCCAGTACTTC
>.|TRBJ2-3|TRBD2|TRBV7-8
CASRQTSGGPDTQYF
TGTGCCAGCAGGCAGACTAGCGGGGGTCCAGATACGCAGTATTTT
>.|TRBJ2-5|.|TRBV5-4
CASSSPGWAGTQETQYF
TGTGCCAGCAGCTCCCCGGGTTGGGCCGGAACACAAGAGACCCAGTACTTC
>.|TRBJ2-1|.|TRBV18
CASSPLRTEYNEQFF
TGTGCCAGCTCACCACTTCGGACGGAATACAATGAGCAGTTCTTC
>.|TRBJ1-1|TRBD1|TRBV5-4
CASSWQGVGGTEAFF
TGTGCCAGCAGCTGGCAGGGGGTAGGGGGTACTGAAGCTTTCTTT
>.|TRBJ2-7|.|TRBV9
CASSVEGLASYEQYF
TGTGCCAGCAGCGTAGAAGGTCTAGCCTCCTACGAGCAGTACTTC
>.|TRBJ2-1|TRBD1|TRBV10-1
CASSRTGLYNEQFF
TGCGCCAGCAGCCGGACAGGCCTCTACAATGAGCAGTTCTTC
>few|TRBJ2-7|.|TRBV4-3
CASSQDGGEQYF
TGCGCCAGCAGCCAAGACGGTGGGGAGCAGTACTTC
>few|TRBJ2-7|.|TRBV7-9
CASSLGGEPYEQYF
TGTGCCAGCAGCTTAGGTGGGGAACCCTACGAGCAGTACTTC
>.|TRBJ2-1|.|TRBV7-9
CASSYAAAGTHKGFF
TGTGCCAGCAGCTATGCCGCGGCGGGGACCCACAAGGGGTTCTTC
>.|TRBJ2-7|TRBD1|TRBV5-6
CASSFYRGSYEQYF
TGTGCCAGCAGCTTTTACAGGGGCTCCTACGAGCAGTACTTC
>.|TRBJ2-3|.|TRBV10-3
CAISASNSDTQYF
TGTGCCATCAGTGCGTCTAACTCAGATACGCAGTATTTT
>few|TRBJ2-7|TRBD2|TRBV7-9
CASSLAGGGQDEQYF
TGTGCCAGCAGCTTAGCTGGGGGAGGGCAGGACGAGCAGTACTTC
>.|TRBJ2-2|.|TRBV2
CASSDLGSANTGELFF
TGTGCCAGCAGTGACCTGGGCAGCGCGAACACCGGGGAGCTGTTTTTT
>.|TRBJ2-7|.|TRBV7-9
CASSSRRGQYF
TGTGCCAGCAGCTCTCGCCGAGGTCAGTACTTC
>.|TRBJ2-2|.|TRBV6-5
CASSPRAAGELFF
TGTGCCAGCAGTCCCCGGGCCGCCGGGGAGCTGTTTTTT
>.|TRBJ2-2|.|TRBV4-2
CASSQLTGELFF
TGTGCCAGCAGCCAACTGACCGGGGAGCTGTTTTTT
>once|TRBJ2-5|TRBD2|TRBV7-6
CASSSGLAGGRETQYF
TGTGCCAGCAGCTCAGGACTAGCGGGAGGTCGAGAGACCCAGTACTTC
>few|TRBJ1-3|.|TRBV7-2
CASSWKGSGNTIYF
TGTGCCAGCAGCTGGAAGGGCTCTGGAAACACCATATATTTT
>.|TRBJ1-2|.|TRBV28
CASSFPGEGYGYTF
TGTGCCAGCAGTTTCCCCGGGGAGGGGTATGGCTACACCTTC
>few|TRBJ2-5|.|TRBV6-5
CASSYTFSGTQYF
TGTGCCAGCAGTTACACGTTTTCAGGGACCCAGTACTTC
>few|TRBJ2-7|.|TRBV4-2
CASSQGTLGRSYEQYF
TGTGCCAGCAGCCAAGGGACACTCGGGCGCTCCTACGAGCAGTACTTC
>.|TRBJ1-2|TRBD1|TRBV30
CAWGTGNYGYTF
TGTGCCTGGGGGACAGGGAACTATGGCTACACCTTC
>.|TRBJ2-7|.|TRBV29-1
CSVVRQGMWEQYF
TGCAGCGTTGTCCGTCAGGGGATGTGGGAGCAGTACTTC
>.|TRBJ1-3|.|TRBV5-1
CASSYGTDGNTIYF
TGCGCCAGCAGCTACGGGACCGATGGAAACACCATATATTTT
>.|TRBJ1-1|.|TRBV6-5
CASSYQGSSTEAFF
TGTGCCAGCAGTTACCAGGGCTCAAGCACTGAAGCTTTCTTT
>few|TRBJ1-2|.|TRBV7-9
CASSLQENGYTF
TGTGCCAGCAGCTTACAGGAGAATGGCTACACCTTC
>.|TRBJ2-1|.|TRBV2
CASSWPSSYNEQFF
TGTGCCAGCAGTTGGCCGAGCTCCTACAATGAGCAGTTCTTC
>.|TRBJ2-2|.|TRBV4-2
CASSQDRPQNTGELFF
TGTGCCAGCAGCCAAGATCGTCCCCAGAACACCGGGGAGCTGTTTTTT
>once|TRBJ2-3|TRBD1|TRBV19
CASRPTGGADTQYF
TGTGCCAGTAGACCTACAGGGGGCGCCGATACGCAGTATTTT
>.|TRBJ1-1|.|TRBV12-3/TRBV12-4
CASSFGSSTEAFF
TGTGCCAGCAGTTTTGGGTCAAGCACTGAAGCTTTCTTT
>.|TRBJ2-1|TRBD2|TRBV7-6
CASSSPYSGDNEQFF
TGTGCCAGCAGCTCCCCTTACAGCGGGGACAATGAGCAGTTCTTC
>.|TRBJ1-1|.|TRBV11-3
CASSQEGGATEAFF
TGTGCCAGCAGTCAAGAGGGGGGGGCGACTGAAGCTTTCTTT